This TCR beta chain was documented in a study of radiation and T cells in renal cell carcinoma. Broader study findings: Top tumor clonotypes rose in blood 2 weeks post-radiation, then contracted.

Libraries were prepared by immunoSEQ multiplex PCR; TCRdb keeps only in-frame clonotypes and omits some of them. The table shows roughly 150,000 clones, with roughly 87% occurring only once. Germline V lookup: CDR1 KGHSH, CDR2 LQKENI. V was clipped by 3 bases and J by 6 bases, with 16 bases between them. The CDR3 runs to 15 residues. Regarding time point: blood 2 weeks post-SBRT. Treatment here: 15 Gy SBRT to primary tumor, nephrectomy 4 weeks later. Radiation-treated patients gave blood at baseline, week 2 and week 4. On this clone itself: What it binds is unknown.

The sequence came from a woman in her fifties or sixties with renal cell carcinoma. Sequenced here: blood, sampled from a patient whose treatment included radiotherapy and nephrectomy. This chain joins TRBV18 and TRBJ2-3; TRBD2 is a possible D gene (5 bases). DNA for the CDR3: TGTGCCAGCTCACCCCTAGCCCAGGACGGGGATACGCAGTATTTT. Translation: CASSPLAQDGDTQYF.